This T cell receptor (beta chain) derives from a study of human T cells and chemical hapten exposure. Study overall: The sensitizing agent was 2% DPC, placed on roughly 2 cm by roughly 2 cm of upper inner arm skin.

CDR1 and CDR2 from the germline V gene are SQVTM and ANQGSEA. This CDR3 is built from 13 residues. The trim removed 5 bases at V and 4 bases at J, leaving 6 bases unmatched. Sample time point: patch test 1, 2 weeks after DPC sensitization. Specified treatment: therapeutic diphenylcyclopropenone sensitization with weekly scalp DPC. Each CDR3 protein is one row after TCRdb ran MiXCR on the RACE reads. The repertoire has approximately 82,000 distinct CDR3 sequences, approximately 12% of them found once; the top ten carry roughly 4%. The input for sequencing was whole blood, taken in connection with sensitization to the hapten diphenylcyclopropenone (DPC). The genes are TRBV29-1 and TRBJ1-2; TRBD1 matches at 8 bases. The receptor was derived from a woman aged 55-69 years with alopecia areata. Some clones in this sample may be carry-over from other donors' samples. CDR3 region: CSVRTGSSYGYTF. In DNA, the CDR3 is TGCAGCGTTAGGACAGGGTCTTCCTATGGCTACACCTTC.